The clone carrying this T cell receptor (beta chain) has only a few counts. The data are from a study of blood T cells in healthy people across ages. Across the whole study: The capture of about one barcoded beta molecule per two T cells was achieved by template switching.

Alongside a J-beta primer mix, a sample-barcoded 5' primer served in a second PCR lasting roughly 6 to 11 cycles. Every cDNA was tagged by a template-switch adaptor with 12 random nucleotides. Using its own MiXCR run on the 5' RACE reads, TCRdb lists one record per CDR3 protein. The repertoire holds some 850,000 distinct CDR3 sequences, with 20% to 30% as singletons. V lost 5 bases and J lost 4, with 14 bases in between. Germline V lookup: CDR1 DFQATT, CDR2 SNEGSKA (reference sequence). The CDR3 extends over 13 amino acids. The data were also submitted as part of a second study, on T cells of mothers and their children. That study reports: The output of TCR recombination is shaped by thymic selection similarly in related and unrelated pairs.

The chain has TRBV20-1 and TRBJ2-5; D remains ambiguous. Sequencing was carried out using blood. The receptor's source is a boy younger than 18 in good health. The CDR3 loop is CSAGPEVGETQYF. The CDR3 nucleotides read TGCAGTGCTGGACCCGAGGTTGGAGAGACCCAGTACTTC.